The 20 T cell receptor beta chains presented below share a single source sample, sequenced in a study of cytomegalovirus exposure and HLA in healthy donors. PCR primers comprised 60 Vbeta and 13 Jbeta primers. The table came from immunoSEQ multiplex PCR; TCRdb's copy has only in-frame clones and leaves some out. The table lists under 200,000 clones, about 77% of them singletons, with roughly 2.6% in the top ten. Sequencing was carried out using PBMCs. These receptors all stem from a woman between 35 and 50 years old in good health and CMV-seropositive.

The chain carries TRBV6-5 and TRBJ2-7, with unresolved D. The germline V gene has CDR1 MNHEY and CDR2 SVGAGI. The CDR3 covers 13 residues. V lost 6 bases, J lost 3 bases, and 12 bases lay in between. The CDR3 DNA reads TGTGCCAGCAGGGCCCCCCTAGGCTACGAGCAGTACTTC. Translated: CASRAPLGYEQYF.

V and J are TRBV5-1 and TRBJ2-7; tentative D call: TRBD2 (5 bases). The CDR3 has 13 residues. V was cut by 4 bases and J by 2 bases, with 10 bases left in between. Germline V gene lookup returns CDR1 SGHRS and CDR2 YFSETQ. CDR3: CASSLDFTYEQYF. For the CDR3, the DNA is TGCGCCAGCAGCCTGGACTTCACCTACGAGCAGTACTTC.

Only one count was recorded for this clone. The CDR3 loop is CSVEKLASSGELFF. In nucleotides, the CDR3 is TGCAGCGTTGAAAAACTAGCCTCCAGCGGGGAGCTGTTTTTT. The V call is TRBV29-1, the J call TRBJ2-2; perhaps TRBD2 as D (6 bases). V lost 2 bases to trimming and J lost 7 bases, with 14 bases between them. Per the germline V gene, CDR1 is SQVTM and CDR2 is ANQGSEA. The CDR3 is 14 amino acids.

The rearrangement joins TRBV7-8 to TRBJ1-5; TRBD1 might be the D (6 bases). Trimming cost V 2 bases and J 4 bases, with 15 bases left between them. The CDR3 extends over 16 amino acids. Germline CDR1 reads SGHVS; CDR2 reads FQNEAQ. The CDR3 DNA sequence: TGTGCCAGCAGCTTAAACAGGGCCCCCTTTAATCAGCCCCAGCATTTT. Encoded protein: CASSLNRAPFNQPQHF.

The V gene is TRBV10-1, the J gene TRBJ2-1; 13 bases are a match to TRBD2. V dropped 5 bases and J dropped 5; count of bases not matched to a gene: 3. The germline gives CDR1 WNHNN, CDR2 SYGVQD (reference sequence). The CDR3 loop spans 15 amino acids. CDR3 sequence: CASSPGTSGNNEQFF. CDR3 bases: TGCGCCAGCAGTCCCGGGACTAGCGGGAACAATGAGCAGTTCTTC.

The chain has TRBV11-2 and TRBJ1-1; 8 nucleotides line up with TRBD1. V was clipped by 5 bases and J by 0 bases; unmatched bases: 5. Germline values: CDR1 SGHAT, CDR2 FQNNGV. The CDR3 runs 15 residues. CDR3 in DNA: TGTGCCAGCAGCCAGAGGACAGGGATGAACACTGAAGCTTTCTTT. Its translation is CASSQRTGMNTEAFF.

Relative to its sample, this clone is medium-sized. The V and J genes are TRBV4-1 and TRBJ1-1; 7 bases line up with TRBD1. Germline CDR1 reads MGHRA; CDR2 reads YSYEKL. J gave up 7 bases and V 2 bases, and 7 bases lay outside the gene matches. CDR3 length equals 14 residues. The DNA of the CDR3 is TGCGCCAGCAGCCAACGCACGACAGGGCTTGAAGCTTTCTTT. This sequence encodes CASSQRTTGLEAFF.

This clone was found once. This chain links TRBV27 with TRBJ2-7, with 8 positions matching TRBD1. The CDR3 totals 14 residues. Germline V gene data show CDR1 as MNHEY and CDR2 as SMNVEV (reference sequence). The V gene end was trimmed by 5 bases and the J gene end by 3 bases; junction bases not matched to a gene: 6. In nucleotides, the CDR3 is TGTGCCAGCAGTGCGACAGGGGTCGGCTACGAGCAGTACTTC. Protein sequence: CASSATGVGYEQYF.

This CDR3 is CSVGRGLPPQETQYF. CDR3 DNA sequence: TGCAGCGTTGGACGGGGACTGCCTCCGCAAGAGACCCAGTACTTC. This sequence joins TRBV29-1 and TRBJ2-5; D may be TRBD2 (6 bases). Germline CDR1 reads SQVTM; CDR2 reads ANQGSEA. V was cut by 4 bases and J by 2 bases, with 17 bases left in between. The CDR3 extends over 15 amino acids.

The chain's CDR3 is CASSIAGAGTGELFF. The CDR3 nucleotides are TGTGCCAGTAGTATAGCTGGGGCAGGCACCGGGGAGCTGTTTTTT. The chain employs TRBV19 and TRBJ2-2; D is perhaps TRBD1 (5 bases). CDR1 and CDR2 from the germline V gene are LNHDA and SQIVND (reference sequence). The CDR3 extends over 15 amino acids. Trimming took 1 base from V and 4 from J, leaving 10 bases between them.

This clone turned up a few times. The chain employs TRBV7-9 and TRBJ2-7, with 7 bases lining up with TRBD2. The CDR3 has 17 amino acids. The V gene's germline CDR1 is SEHNR and CDR2 FQNEAQ (reference sequence). V gave up 2 bases and J gave up 6 bases; unmatched junction bases: 16. CDR3 in amino acids: CASSLSADARWGGEQYF. The CDR3 coding sequence is TGTGCCAGCAGCTTATCCGCAGATGCTCGTTGGGGGGGCGAGCAGTACTTC. The full variable domain, completed using reference TRBV7-9 and TRBJ2-7, is DTGVSQNPRHKITKRGQNVTFRCDPISEHNRLYWYRQTLGQGPEFLTYFQNEAQLEKSRLLSDRFSAERPKGSFSTLEIQRTEQGDSAMYLCASSLSADARWGGEQYFGPGTRLTVT.

The chain combines TRBV5-6 with TRBJ2-7; D is possibly TRBD2 (6 bases). The CDR3 consists of 15 residues. The germline V gene encodes CDR1 SGHDT and CDR2 YYEEEE. The V and J ends lost 0 bases and 5 bases respectively, with 15 bases between them. The CDR3 protein is CASSLVSVTGDEQYF. In nucleotides, the CDR3 is TGTGCCAGCAGCTTGGTATCAGTGACGGGGGACGAGCAGTACTTC.

The chain has TRBV7-2 and TRBJ1-2; 8 bases agree with TRBD1. This CDR3 spans 14 amino acids. Per the germline V gene, CDR1 is SGHTA and CDR2 is FQGNSA. Unmatched junction bases numbered 9, after V lost 5 bases and J lost 7 bases. CDR3 DNA sequence: TGTGCCAGCAGCCCCCGACAGGGGCTGGGTGGCTACACCTTC. Its protein is CASSPRQGLGGYTF.

This clone occurred a few times. The V call is TRBV18, the J call TRBJ2-7; 7 nucleotides line up with TRBD1. The CDR3 has 16 residues. Germline V gene sequence: CDR1 KGHSH, CDR2 LQKENI. The V gene end was trimmed by 4 bases and the J gene end by 0 bases; junction bases not matched to a gene: 9. The CDR3, as DNA: TGTGCCAGCTCACGCCTAGGGGGCGAGGCCTCCTACGAGCAGTACTTC. It is translated as CASSRLGGEASYEQYF.

The CDR3 spells CASRHGTGYEQYF. The DNA for the CDR3 is TGTGCCAGCAGACACGGGACAGGGTACGAGCAGTACTTC. This chain links TRBV27 with TRBJ2-7; TRBD1 aligns across 9 bases. Germline loops: CDR1 MNHEY, CDR2 SMNVEV (reference sequence). The V and J ends lost 6 bases and 4 bases, in that order; junction bases with no gene match: 4. There are 13 residues in the CDR3.

This chain uses TRBV5-6 with TRBJ2-1; 10 bases are a match to TRBD2. The trim removed 4 bases at V and 2 bases at J, leaving 3 bases unmatched. CDR1 and CDR2 from the germline V gene are SGHDT and YYEEEE. CDR3 length equals 15 residues. The CDR3 nucleotides read TGTGCCAGCAGCGAAACTAGCGGGGCCTACAATGAGCAGTTCTTC. Amino acid sequence: CASSETSGAYNEQFF.

The sample holds one count of this clone. The chain recombines TRBV10-3 with TRBJ2-3; tentative D call: TRBD1 (5 bases). The V and J ends lost 6 bases and 1 base respectively, with 8 bases between them. This CDR3 is built from 13 residues. In germline, CDR1 is ENHRY, CDR2 SYGVKD. CDR3 bases: TGTGCCATCAGGGAAGGGGGCACAGATACGCAGTATTTT. Translation: CAIREGGTDTQYF.

This clone occurred once. The J gene is TRBJ1-2, the V gene TRBV6-4; no clear D. Trimming removed 4 bases at V and 5 bases at J, with 14 bases between. This CDR3 contains 14 residues. The germline V gene has CDR1 MRHNA and CDR2 SNTAGT. DNA for the CDR3: TGTGCCAGCAGTGGGCCCCACAGACCTTATGGCTACACCTTC. This codes for CASSGPHRPYGYTF.

V is TRBV27 and J is TRBJ2-7, with 10 bases matching TRBD2. V lost 6 bases and J lost 2; bases outside the gene matches: 10. CDR3 length equals 16 residues. Germline V gives CDR1 MNHEY, CDR2 SMNVEV (reference sequence). The CDR3 loop reads CASSLVPSGSPYEQYF. The DNA of the CDR3 is TGTGCCAGCAGCCTAGTCCCTAGCGGGAGCCCCTACGAGCAGTACTTC.

This chain links TRBV7-8 with TRBJ2-5, with a possible D match to TRBD2 (5 bases). The V end lost 5 bases, the J end lost 7 bases, and 26 bases lay between the germline ends. Germline loops: CDR1 SGHVS, CDR2 FQNEAQ. CDR3 length: 17 amino acids. The CDR3 DNA reads TGTGCCAGCAGCCTAACGTCGTCGGGGAACTGGGTAGGGACCCAGTACTTC. Its translation is CASSLTSSGNWVGTQYF. The whole variable domain, remainder taken from reference TRBV7-8 and TRBJ2-5, is GAGVSQSPRYKVAKRGQDVALRCDPISGHVSLFWYQQALGQGPEFLTYFQNEAQLDKSGLPSDRFFAERPEGSVSTLKIQRTQQEDSAVYLCASSLTSSGNWVGTQYFGPGTRLLVL.